This T cell receptor beta chain came from a study of CD8+ T cells in alopecia areata (dated 2018 in TCRdb). Context from the whole study: Treated patients were enrolled in an open-label pilot trial of oral tofacitinib at 5 to 10 mg twice daily for moderate-to-severe alopecia areata. Patients stayed on tofacitinib for 6 to 18 months and then had 6 months of follow-up off drug so that delayed response and recurrence could be assessed. The study used high-throughput TCRbeta sequencing to examine T cell clonal expansion in alopecia areata, in both the C3H/HeJ mouse model and human patients. Human TCRbeta sequencing covered scalp tissue and sorted CD4+ and CD8+ peripheral blood T cells from patchy and totalis/universalis alopecia areata patients and healthy controls. Biopsies were taken from tofacitinib-treated patients at baseline and at 4 and 24 weeks of treatment, and a later scalp biopsy was taken in several of the tofacitinib-treated patients. Scalp clonality was compared among normal scalp (n=4), patchy alopecia areata scalp (n=8), and alopecia totalis/universalis scalp (n=8). RNA was extracted with the PAXgene miRNA kit for fixed scalp, the miRNeasy kit for PBMCs, and the RNeasy kit for mouse skin. TCRbeta CDR3 regions were amplified by immunoSEQ multiplex PCR with 35 Vbeta forward and 13 Jbeta reverse primers. Broad study findings and their caveats: TCR sequences shared between patients were less clear than in mice, possibly partly because of HLA diversity in the patient population. Resident alphabeta T cells in normal human skin are also sequenced, complicating scalp TCR repertoire analysis, unlike mouse skin dominated by gammadelta T cells. Lesional scalp, especially in alopecia totalis/universalis, showed higher clonality and more expanded CD8+ clones than normal scalp, suggesting antigenic drive.

Explained via the paper, the time point label denotes: baseline before oral tofacitinib. Lesional scalp punch biopsies and peripheral blood were obtained from alopecia areata patients. PBMCs were separated by density centrifugation and stained for CD3, CD4 and CD8, after which CD4+ and CD8+ T cells were sorted on a FACSAria. Libraries were built with the immunoSEQ multiplex PCR assay. To provide template for TCR sequencing, every sample had RNA extracted and reverse transcribed into cDNA. SuperScript III was used for first-strand cDNA synthesis, primed with a 2:1 mix of oligo-dT and random hexamers. Amplification bias was assessed with a synthetic immune receptor repertoire, and residual bias was removed computationally. The paper's data handling went like this. Raw reads were preprocessed to remove errors, and CDR3 was defined by IMGT conventions from the conserved cysteine to phenylalanine. To get clonality, Shannon entropy was normalized by log2 of the number of productive unique TCRs and the result was subtracted from 1. Scalp TCRbeta sequences were cross-referenced with sorted blood CD4 and CD8 repertoires so that the CD4 or CD8 identity of scalp clones could be inferred. TCRdb re-hosts the immuneACCESS table, in-frame sequences only. Its copies lack some clones; in the studies checked, an unresolved V gene accounts for under half of them, and the cause for the rest is not known. Clone size and V and J calls were adopted from that table, with D and trimming inferred from the DNA. The sample table holds 150,000 or so clones, of which around 50% were seen once. The ten biggest clones cover 15% to 20% of the sample.

This clone was seen more than once but under ten times. It has no known antigen specificity. Per-base qualities were not stored, and no clone one base away is much larger. The CDR3 sequence holds 19 residues, the cysteine and phenylalanine included. Just CDR3 DNA is preserved here, 57 bases in frame from base 1. CDR1 LGHNA and CDR2 YSLEER were looked up in the germline V gene. Trimming leaves V shorter by 0 bases and J shorter by 0 bases, with the junction holding 10 bases beyond the gene matches. The TCR sequence derives from a human donor with alopecia areata. The sequences come from CD8+ T cells sorted from blood, collected at week 0. The chain couples TRBV4-3 to TRBJ2-4, and 8 junction bases match TRBD2. CDR3 reads: CASSQESSGGLLAKNIQYF. The nucleotide sequence reads TGCGCCAGCAGCCAAGAGTCAAGCGGGGGACTCTTAGCCAAAAACATTCAGTACTTC.